This TCR beta chain was documented in a study of T cell responses to AZD1222 COVID-19 vaccine (dated by TCRdb to the early 2020s). For the wider study: AZD1222 recipients given second doses at about 4 weeks or at about 12 weeks were pooled, since spike-specific TCR depth and breadth were not found to differ between the two schedules. TCR sequencing was performed for 230 to 250 trial participants, of whom about 200 were given two doses of AZD1222 and about 25 were given two doses of MenACWY control vaccine. Trial participants were enrolled by age into 18-55, 56-69 and 70-plus year subgroups, with 148, 28 and 57 TCR-sequenced participants respectively. The research as a whole found: Conclusions about previously exposed vaccinees were limited because only five to seven AZD1222 recipients were SARS-CoV-2 seropositive at baseline. Because no day 14 peak-response samples were available, repertoires were characterized only after the peak T cell response. Vaccine-associated CD4 TCRs spanned the whole spike protein, with dominant responses in regions 160-218 and 743-854. Spike-specific TCR breadth and depth rose significantly after two AZD1222 doses compared with day 0 and with MenACWY recipients. The 56-69-year group was small, and its depth increase did not reach significance, likely because of low power. Participants were mostly white British and included more females than males, and it was suggested by the authors that clonal diversity may have been underestimated. Reportedly, almost half of the unique spike-specific TCRs recognized epitopes lying outside the regions that are mutated in the B.1.351 and B.1.1.7 variants.

As for this clone: Its antigen is not yet known. Base qualities are not recorded, but no much larger clone differs from it by a single base.

The CDR3 regions of human TCRbeta chains were subjected to immunosequencing. On the study's bioinformatics: Repertoire TCRs were matched against a reference library of SARS-CoV-2-specific TCRs generated with the MIRA antigen-specificity platform. Breadth was defined as the fraction of unique TCRs that were SARS-CoV-2-associated, and depth was defined as the fraction of total T cells that were SARS-CoV-2-associated. Each spike-specific TCR was assigned to its reactive spike region and to a CD4 or CD8 class using the MIRA data. Log10-transformed breadth and depth values were compared by one-way ANOVA with Sidak's multiple comparisons tests. Not all clones reach the TCRdb copy of this immuneACCESS table, which keeps in-frame sequences only. Checked studies attribute under half of the gap to unresolved V genes and leave the rest unexplained. V, J and clone size are taken as reported in that table, and D and trimming were inferred from the DNA itself. The sample data list 100,000 to 120,000 clones, and roughly 82% of these were observed just once. The ten largest clonotypes hold around 5% of the sample.

The time point label here, explained by the study, means: baseline before first vaccination. Vaccinee samples were obtained from the UK trials COV001 and COV002, which included a single-blind randomized controlled phase 2/3 trial of AZD1222 (ChAdOx1 nCoV-19) in healthy adults. For TCRbeta chain sequencing, PBMC samples were collected from trial participants at day 0 and at day 28 after the second dose. The sequence derives from an adult in good health. Sequencing used peripheral blood, obtained on day 0 of AZD1222 vaccination.

In nucleotides, the sequence is TGTGCCAGCAGCCAAGTGGTAGCGGGGGGGCCAGATGAGCAGTTCTTC. Translated, this is CASSQVVAGGPDEQFF. The chain joins TRBV4-2 to TRBJ2-1; TRBD2 aligns with 11 central bases. After removal of 1 base from V and 8 bases from J, the junction retains 7 bases not matched to a gene. According to the germline V gene, CDR1 reads LGHNA and CDR2 reads YNFKEQ. From the cysteine through the phenylalanine, the CDR3 covers 16 amino acids. The kept DNA is CDR3 alone, 48 bases in frame from the first base.